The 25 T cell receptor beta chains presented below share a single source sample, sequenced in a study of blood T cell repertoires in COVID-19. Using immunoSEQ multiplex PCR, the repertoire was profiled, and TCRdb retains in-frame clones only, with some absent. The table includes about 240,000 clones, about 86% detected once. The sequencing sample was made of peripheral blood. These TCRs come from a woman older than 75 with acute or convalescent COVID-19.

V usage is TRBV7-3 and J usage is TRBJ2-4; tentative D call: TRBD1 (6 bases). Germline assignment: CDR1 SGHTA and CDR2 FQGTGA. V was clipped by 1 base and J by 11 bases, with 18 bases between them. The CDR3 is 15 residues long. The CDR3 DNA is TGTGCCAGCAGCTTAAGTTACAGGGAAATGTCGGTTCAGTACTTC. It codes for CASSLSYREMSVQYF.

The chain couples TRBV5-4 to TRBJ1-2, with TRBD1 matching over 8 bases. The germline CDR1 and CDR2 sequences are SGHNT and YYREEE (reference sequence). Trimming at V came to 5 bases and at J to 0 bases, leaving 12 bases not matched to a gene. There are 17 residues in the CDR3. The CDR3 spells CASRPAAGTGPNYGYTF. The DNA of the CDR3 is TGTGCCAGCAGACCCGCCGCCGGGACAGGACCTAACTATGGCTACACCTTC.

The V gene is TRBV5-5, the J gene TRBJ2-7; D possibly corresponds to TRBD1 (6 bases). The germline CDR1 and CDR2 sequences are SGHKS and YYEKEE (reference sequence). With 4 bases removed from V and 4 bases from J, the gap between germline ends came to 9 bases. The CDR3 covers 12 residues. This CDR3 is CASSLQGYEQYF. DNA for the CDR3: TGTGCCAGCAGCCTACAGGGATACGAGCAGTACTTC.

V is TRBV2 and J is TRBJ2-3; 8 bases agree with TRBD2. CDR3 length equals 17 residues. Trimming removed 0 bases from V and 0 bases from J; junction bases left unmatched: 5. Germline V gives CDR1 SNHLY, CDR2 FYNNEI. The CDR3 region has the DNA TGTGCCAGCAGTGAAGCAAAGACTAGCGCCAGCACAGATACGCAGTATTTT. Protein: CASSEAKTSASTDTQYF.

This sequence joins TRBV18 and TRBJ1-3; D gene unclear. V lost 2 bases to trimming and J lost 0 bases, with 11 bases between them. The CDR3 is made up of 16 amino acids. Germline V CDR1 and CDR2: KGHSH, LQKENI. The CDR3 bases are TGTGCCAGCTCACCATCGGAGGGATTCTCTGGAAACACCATATATTTT. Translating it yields CASSPSEGFSGNTIYF.

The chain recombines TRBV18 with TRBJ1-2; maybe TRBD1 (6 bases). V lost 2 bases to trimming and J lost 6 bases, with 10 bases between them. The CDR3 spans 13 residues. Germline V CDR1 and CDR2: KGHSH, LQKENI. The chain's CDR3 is CASSPGGAHGYTF. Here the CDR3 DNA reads TGTGCCAGCTCACCAGGGGGCGCGCATGGCTACACCTTC.

For the CDR3, the DNA is TGTGCCAGCAGAAGGGGCCTCTCCTACGAGCAGTACTTC. This gives the protein CASRRGLSYEQYF. The rearrangement joins TRBV12-3 or TRBV12-4 to TRBJ2-7, with D possibly matching TRBD1 (5 bases). This CDR3 has 13 amino acids. The germline V and J ends were trimmed by 6 bases and 0 bases, with 9 bases remaining between them.

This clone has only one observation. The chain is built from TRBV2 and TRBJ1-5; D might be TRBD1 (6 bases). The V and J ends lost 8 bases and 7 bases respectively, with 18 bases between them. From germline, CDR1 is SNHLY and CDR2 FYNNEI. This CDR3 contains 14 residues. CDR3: CASGGHSSVQPQHF. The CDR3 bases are TGTGCCAGCGGGGGACATAGCTCGGTACAGCCCCAGCATTTT.

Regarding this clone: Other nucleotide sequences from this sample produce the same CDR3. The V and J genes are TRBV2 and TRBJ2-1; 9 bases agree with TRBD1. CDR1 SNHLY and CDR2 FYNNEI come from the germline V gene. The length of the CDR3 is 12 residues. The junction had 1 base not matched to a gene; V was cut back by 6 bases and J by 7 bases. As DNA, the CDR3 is TGTGCCAGCAGAGGACAGGGGAATGAGCAGTTCTTC. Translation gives CASRGQGNEQFF.

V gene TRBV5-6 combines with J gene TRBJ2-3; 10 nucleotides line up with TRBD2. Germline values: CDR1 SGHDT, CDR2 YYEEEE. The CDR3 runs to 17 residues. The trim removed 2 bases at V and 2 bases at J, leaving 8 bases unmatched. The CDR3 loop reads CASSLPFSGGVTDTQYF. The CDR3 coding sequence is TGTGCCAGCAGCTTACCATTCAGCGGGGGGGTCACAGATACGCAGTATTTT.

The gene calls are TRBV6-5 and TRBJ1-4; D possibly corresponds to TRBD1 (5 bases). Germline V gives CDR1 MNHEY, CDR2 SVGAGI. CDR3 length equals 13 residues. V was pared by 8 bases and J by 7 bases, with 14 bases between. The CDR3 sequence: CASGRGVSEKLFF. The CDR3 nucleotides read TGTGCCAGCGGTAGGGGCGTAAGTGAAAAACTGTTTTTT.

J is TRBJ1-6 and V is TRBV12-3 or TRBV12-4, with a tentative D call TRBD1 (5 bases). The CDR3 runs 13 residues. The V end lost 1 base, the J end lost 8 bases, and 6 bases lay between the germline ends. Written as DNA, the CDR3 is TGTGCCAGCAGTTTAGGGGGGGATTCACCCCTCCACTTT. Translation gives CASSLGGDSPLHF.

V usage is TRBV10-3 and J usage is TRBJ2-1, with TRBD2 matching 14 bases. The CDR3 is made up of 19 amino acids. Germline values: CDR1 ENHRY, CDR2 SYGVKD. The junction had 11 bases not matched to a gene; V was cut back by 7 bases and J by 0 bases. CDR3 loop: CAIKGTSGGLQSSYNEQFF. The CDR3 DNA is TGTGCCATCAAGGGGACTAGCGGGGGCCTCCAAAGCTCCTACAATGAGCAGTTCTTC.

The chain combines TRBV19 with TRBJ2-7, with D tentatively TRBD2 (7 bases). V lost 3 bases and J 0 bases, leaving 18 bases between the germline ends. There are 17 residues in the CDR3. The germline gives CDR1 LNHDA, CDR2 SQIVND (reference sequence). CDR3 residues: CASSISRGADVSYEQYF. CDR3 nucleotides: TGTGCCAGTAGTATTTCTCGGGGGGCGGATGTCTCCTACGAGCAGTACTTC.

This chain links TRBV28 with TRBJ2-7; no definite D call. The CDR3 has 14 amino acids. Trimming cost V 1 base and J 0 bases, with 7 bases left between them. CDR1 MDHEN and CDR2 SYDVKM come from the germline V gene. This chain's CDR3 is CASSLYLLSYEQYF. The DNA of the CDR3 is TGTGCCAGCAGTTTATATCTCCTCTCCTACGAGCAGTACTTC.

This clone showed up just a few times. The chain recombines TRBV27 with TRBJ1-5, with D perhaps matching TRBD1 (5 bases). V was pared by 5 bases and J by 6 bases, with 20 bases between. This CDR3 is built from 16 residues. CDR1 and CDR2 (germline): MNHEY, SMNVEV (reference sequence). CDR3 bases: TGTGCCAGCAGTCCAACCTTCTGGGGGGATTTTCAGCCCCAGCATTTT. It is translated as CASSPTFWGDFQPQHF.

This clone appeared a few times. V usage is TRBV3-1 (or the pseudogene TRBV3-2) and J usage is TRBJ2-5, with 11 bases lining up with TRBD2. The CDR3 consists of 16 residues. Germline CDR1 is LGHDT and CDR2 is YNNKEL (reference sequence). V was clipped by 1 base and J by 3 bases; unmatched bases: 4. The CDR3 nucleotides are TGTGCCAGCAGCCAAGTGTCTAGCGGGGGGAAAGAGACCCAGTACTTC. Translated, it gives CASSQVSSGGKETQYF.

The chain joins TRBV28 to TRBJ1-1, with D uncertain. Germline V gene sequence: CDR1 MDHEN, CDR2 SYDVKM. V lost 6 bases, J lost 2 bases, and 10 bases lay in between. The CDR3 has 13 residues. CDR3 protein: CASRITVNTEAFF. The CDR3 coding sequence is TGTGCCAGCAGGATAACAGTTAACACTGAAGCTTTCTTT. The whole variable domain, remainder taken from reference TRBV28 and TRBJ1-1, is DVKVTQSSRYLVKRTGEKVFLECVQDMDHENMFWYRQDPGLGLRLIYFSYDVKMKEKGDIPEGYSVSREKKERFSLILESASTNQTSMYLCASRITVNTEAFFGQGTRLTVV.

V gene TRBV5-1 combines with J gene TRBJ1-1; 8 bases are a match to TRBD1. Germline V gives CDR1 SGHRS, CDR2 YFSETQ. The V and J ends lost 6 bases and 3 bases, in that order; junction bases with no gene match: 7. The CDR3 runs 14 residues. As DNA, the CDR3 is TGCGCCAGCACCCGACAGGGGACGGACACTGAAGCTTTCTTT. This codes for CASTRQGTDTEAFF. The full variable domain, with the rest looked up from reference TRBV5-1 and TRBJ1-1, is KAGVTQTPRYLIKTRGQQVTLSCSPISGHRSVSWYQQTPGQGLQFLFEYFSETQRNKGNFPGRFSGRQFSNSRSEMNVSTLELGDSALYLCASTRQGTDTEAFFGQGTRLTVV.

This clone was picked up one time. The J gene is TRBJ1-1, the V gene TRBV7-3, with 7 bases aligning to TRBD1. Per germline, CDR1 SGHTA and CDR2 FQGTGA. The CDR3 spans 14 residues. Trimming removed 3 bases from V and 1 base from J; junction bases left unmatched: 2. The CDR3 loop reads CASSLDRWNTEAFF. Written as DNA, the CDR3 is TGTGCCAGCAGCTTGGACAGGTGGAACACTGAAGCTTTCTTT.

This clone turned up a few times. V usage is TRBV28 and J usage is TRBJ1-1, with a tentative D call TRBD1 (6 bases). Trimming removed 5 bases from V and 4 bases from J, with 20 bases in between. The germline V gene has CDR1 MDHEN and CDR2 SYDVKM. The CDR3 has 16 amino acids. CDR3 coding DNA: TGTGCCAGCAGTCCCGCGCAGGGAGGGGGAAGCACTGAAGCTTTCTTT. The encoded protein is CASSPAQGGGSTEAFF. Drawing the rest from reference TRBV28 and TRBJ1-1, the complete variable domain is DVKVTQSSRYLVKRTGEKVFLECVQDMDHENMFWYRQDPGLGLRLIYFSYDVKMKEKGDIPEGYSVSREKKERFSLILESASTNQTSMYLCASSPAQGGGSTEAFFGQGTRLTVV.

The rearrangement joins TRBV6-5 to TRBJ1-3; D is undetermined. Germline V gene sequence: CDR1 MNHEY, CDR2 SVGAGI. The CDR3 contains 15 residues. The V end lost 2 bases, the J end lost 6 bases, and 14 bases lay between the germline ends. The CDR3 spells CASSYRHPPENTIYF. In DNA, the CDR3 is TGTGCCAGCAGTTACCGACACCCGCCTGAAAACACCATATATTTT.

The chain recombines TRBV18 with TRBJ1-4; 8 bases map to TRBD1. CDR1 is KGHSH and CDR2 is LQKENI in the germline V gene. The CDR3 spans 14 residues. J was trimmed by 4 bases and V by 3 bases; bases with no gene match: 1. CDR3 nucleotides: TGTGCCAGCTCACCGGACAGGGTTAATGAAAAACTGTTTTTT. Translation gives CASSPDRVNEKLFF.

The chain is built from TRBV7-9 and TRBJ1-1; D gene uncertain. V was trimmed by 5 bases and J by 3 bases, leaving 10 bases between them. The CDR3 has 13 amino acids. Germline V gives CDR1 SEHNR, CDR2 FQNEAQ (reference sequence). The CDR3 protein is CASSLKADTEAFF. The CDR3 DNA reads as TGTGCCAGCAGCCTTAAAGCGGACACTGAAGCTTTCTTT.

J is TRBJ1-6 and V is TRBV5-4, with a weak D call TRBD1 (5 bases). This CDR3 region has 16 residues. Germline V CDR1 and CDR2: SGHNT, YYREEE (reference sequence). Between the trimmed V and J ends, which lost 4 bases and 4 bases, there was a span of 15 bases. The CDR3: CASSPGGGEYNSPLHF. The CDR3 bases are TGTGCCAGCAGCCCTGGGGGGGGTGAGTATAATTCACCCCTCCACTTT.